The clone carrying this TCR beta chain was picked up many times. TCRdb used MiXCR to reprocess the RACE reads, holding one entry per CDR3 protein. Here the sample spans a few hundred thousand distinct CDR3 sequences, 4.8% being singletons. Germline assignment: CDR1 SQVTM and CDR2 ANQGSEA. The CDR3 has 13 amino acids. Trimming took 3 bases from V and 1 from J, leaving 10 bases between them. Noted time point: patch test 1, 2 weeks after DPC sensitization. As for treatment: therapeutic diphenylcyclopropenone sensitization with weekly scalp DPC. This specimen belongs to a study of human T cells and chemical hapten exposure.

The sequencing here drew on whole blood, taken in connection with sensitization to the hapten diphenylcyclopropenone (DPC). The genes are TRBV29-1 and TRBJ2-7; a weak D match, TRBD1 (6 bases). The origin of this receptor is a woman in her forties or fifties with alopecia areata. Some clones in this sample may be carry-over from other donors' samples. The CDR3 is CSVDTGKSYEQYF. DNA for the CDR3: TGCAGCGTTGATACAGGGAAATCCTACGAGCAGTACTTC.